The clone carrying this T cell receptor beta chain showed up many times. No antigen is known for it. With 4 bases removed from V and 9 bases from J, the gap between germline ends came to 10 bases. Germline V gene lookup returns CDR1 DFQATT and CDR2 SNEGSKA (reference sequence). The CDR3 is 12 residues long. TCRdb used MiXCR to reprocess the 5' RACE reads, holding one entry per CDR3 protein. The sample gives over 110,000 distinct CDR3 sequences, approximately 7.7% of which show up once; about 0.73% is in the top ten. The data originate from a study of T cells after yellow fever vaccination. Whole-study findings and limits: Clonotypes appearing in both CD4 and CD8 compartments existed, and their share was small. The bulk population could contribute abundant contaminating clonotypes to FACS-sorted repertoires.

This sequence joins TRBV20-1 and TRBJ1-6; D perhaps matches TRBD1 (5 bases). The sequencing used CD4+ T cells sorted from PBMCs, collected 5 days after the yellow fever booster vaccination. This receptor was obtained from a young man who received the YFV17D yellow fever vaccine. CDR3 protein: CSATGPGSPLHF. The CDR3 coding sequence is TGCAGTGCTACAGGGCCGGGTTCACCCCTCCACTTT.